Listed here are 31 T cell receptor beta chains from one sample, sequenced in a study of blood T cell repertoires in COVID-19. Profiled with immunoSEQ multiplex PCR; TCRdb holds only in-frame clones, not every one. Of 130,000 to 150,000 clones in the sample, around 80% were seen once. The specimen was peripheral blood. The source is a man aged 55 to 70 with active or convalescent COVID-19.

This clone has just one count. The V call is TRBV18, the J call TRBJ1-6; a possible D gene is TRBD1 (6 bases). The ends were cut back, 4 bases at V and 3 bases at J, with 10 bases in the middle. CDR3 length equals 15 residues. CDR1 is KGHSH and CDR2 is LQKENI in the germline V gene. For the CDR3, the DNA is TGTGCCAGCTCACAACGACAGGACTATAATTCACCCCTCCACTTT. Protein: CASSQRQDYNSPLHF.

Only one count was recorded for this clone. V is TRBV18 and J is TRBJ2-6; D remains unclear. V was shortened by 4 bases and J by 1 base, with 17 bases between the two germline ends. The CDR3 is 18 amino acids. Per germline, CDR1 KGHSH and CDR2 LQKENI. CDR3 sequence reads: CASSQLQAPHSGANVLTF. In nucleotides, the CDR3 is TGTGCCAGCTCACAACTACAAGCACCACATTCTGGGGCCAACGTCCTGACTTTC.

The rearrangement links TRBV11-2 to TRBJ2-2, with D hard to call. The V end lost 2 bases, the J end lost 0 bases, and 13 bases lay between the germline ends. CDR3 length: 17 amino acids. From germline, CDR1 is SGHAT and CDR2 FQNNGV. The CDR3: CASSLPLGQANTGELFF. The CDR3 DNA is TGTGCCAGCAGCTTACCTTTAGGTCAGGCGAACACCGGGGAGCTGTTTTTT.

The DNA for the CDR3 is TGTGCCAGCAGCCCCCGACGGGGAGGAACGGCGGGCGAGCAGTACTTC. It encodes CASSPRRGGTAGEQYF. The rearrangement joins TRBV7-9 to TRBJ2-7, with D possibly being TRBD2 (6 bases). Germline lookup yields CDR1 SEHNR and CDR2 FQNEAQ (reference sequence). CDR3 size: 16 residues. The V gene lost 5 bases and the J gene lost 6 bases, with 23 bases spanning the gap.

The chain recombines TRBV12-5 with TRBJ2-3, with 9 positions matching TRBD2. Germline CDR1 and CDR2: LGHNT and FRNRAP. CDR3 length: 16 residues. V trimming: 4 bases; J trimming: 4 bases; junction bases outside the gene matches: 9. The CDR3 sequence: CASGYRRGGRADTQYF. DNA of the CDR3: TGTGCTAGTGGTTATAGAAGGGGCGGGAGGGCAGATACGCAGTATTTT.

Written as DNA, the CDR3 is TGTGCCAGCAGGCTAACTCAATCCATGGGCTACACCTTC. Residues: CASRLTQSMGYTF. The chain carries TRBV27 and TRBJ1-2; D is ambiguous. The CDR3 totals 13 residues. The V end was cut by 6 bases, the J end by 8 bases, with 16 bases between. The germline V gene has CDR1 MNHEY and CDR2 SMNVEV (reference sequence).

Only one count was recorded for this clone. V is TRBV4-1 and J is TRBJ2-1; D remains unclear. There are 16 residues in the CDR3. Germline V gene sequence: CDR1 MGHRA, CDR2 YSYEKL. Between the trimmed V and J ends, which lost 1 base and 0 bases, there was a span of 10 bases. The CDR3 is CASSQAVLFSYNEQFF. The CDR3 region has the DNA TGCGCCAGCAGCCAAGCGGTTTTGTTCTCCTACAATGAGCAGTTCTTC.

The chain couples TRBV5-6 to TRBJ2-3; D is perhaps TRBD2 (6 bases). The V and J ends lost 2 bases and 0 bases respectively, with 16 bases between them. The length of the CDR3 is 17 residues. Germline V gives CDR1 SGHDT, CDR2 YYEEEE. The CDR3: CASSFPGLDASTDTQYF. The CDR3 DNA reads as TGTGCCAGCAGCTTCCCGGGACTTGACGCTAGCACAGATACGCAGTATTTT.

The chain uses TRBV5-1 and TRBJ1-3, with 9 bases identical to TRBD1. Germline V gene lookup returns CDR1 SGHRS and CDR2 YFSETQ. The CDR3 has 15 amino acids. Trimming at V came to 5 bases and at J to 0 bases, leaving 3 bases not matched to a gene. The CDR3 loop reads CASRGQGLSGNTIYF. The CDR3 DNA follows: TGCGCCAGCAGGGGACAGGGACTCTCTGGAAACACCATATATTTT.

This clone was picked up one time. The chain is built from TRBV3-1 (or the pseudogene TRBV3-2) and TRBJ1-3; D unresolved. Trimming took off 0 bases at V and 4 bases at J, with 13 bases between the two ends. This CDR3 comprises 16 residues. Germline V lookup: CDR1 LGHDT, CDR2 YNNKEL (reference sequence). The CDR3 DNA sequence: TGTGCCAGCAGCCAAGACGGCGGGTTCTCGGGAAACACCATATATTTT. Its protein is CASSQDGGFSGNTIYF.

The V call is TRBV19, the J call TRBJ1-3; D ambiguous. This CDR3 spans 16 amino acids. V was clipped by 3 bases and J by 0 bases, with 12 bases between them. The germline V gene encodes CDR1 LNHDA and CDR2 SQIVND (reference sequence). The CDR3 sequence: CASSIGGIRSGNTIYF. The CDR3 DNA is TGTGCCAGTAGTATTGGAGGGATACGCTCTGGAAACACCATATATTTT.

The chain combines TRBV7-9 with TRBJ2-7, with 8 bases matching TRBD2. Germline V CDR1 and CDR2: SEHNR, FQNEAQ (reference sequence). This CDR3 comprises 12 residues. Trimming removed 8 bases from V and 4 bases from J; junction bases left unmatched: 4. Written as DNA, the CDR3 is TGTGCCAGCGAGAGCGGGGGATACGAGCAGTACTTC. Its protein is CASESGGYEQYF. The full variable domain, with the rest looked up from reference TRBV7-9 and TRBJ2-7, is DTGVSQNPRHKITKRGQNVTFRCDPISEHNRLYWYRQTLGQGPEFLTYFQNEAQLEKSRLLSDRFSAERPKGSFSTLEIQRTEQGDSAMYLCASESGGYEQYFGPGTRLTVT.

The chain joins TRBV4-1 to TRBJ2-3, with 12 bases that match TRBD2. Germline V gives CDR1 MGHRA, CDR2 YSYEKL. J lost 1 base, V lost 1 base, and 0 bases had no gene match. The CDR3 extends over 16 amino acids. The CDR3 DNA reads TGCGCCAGCAGCCAAGGACTAGCGGGGGGCACAGATACGCAGTATTTT. Translated: CASSQGLAGGTDTQYF.

The chain has TRBV6-2 or TRBV6-3 and TRBJ2-7, with D hard to call. The V and J ends lost 2 bases and 2 bases respectively, with 10 bases between them. Germline CDR1 and CDR2: MNHEY and SVGEGT. The CDR3 has 14 amino acids. This CDR3 is CASSYPWQTYEQYF. Here the CDR3 DNA reads TGTGCCAGCAGTTACCCTTGGCAGACCTACGAGCAGTACTTC.

This clone occurred a few times. The CDR3 spells CASSEGQGPGGYTF. In DNA form, the CDR3 reads TGTGCCAGCAGTGAGGGACAGGGACCCGGCGGCTACACCTTC. The chain couples TRBV6-1 to TRBJ1-2; 9 positions agree with TRBD1. In germline, CDR1 is MNHNS, CDR2 SASEGT. J gave up 8 bases and V 3 bases, and 7 bases lay outside the gene matches. CDR3 size: 14 residues.

The chain carries TRBV6-2 or TRBV6-3 and TRBJ2-1, with a tentative D call TRBD2 (6 bases). V lost 0 bases and J lost 7, with 13 bases in between. The CDR3 extends over 15 amino acids. Per the germline V gene, CDR1 is MNHEY and CDR2 is SVGEGT. CDR3 amino acids: CASSYSVLGGNEQFF. The CDR3 nucleotides are TGTGCCAGCAGTTACTCGGTGTTAGGAGGGAATGAGCAGTTCTTC.

The V call is TRBV5-1, the J call TRBJ2-1; 10 bases fit TRBD1. Trimming cost V 4 bases and J 5 bases; bases outside gene matches: 3. The CDR3 length is 14 residues. CDR1 is SGHRS and CDR2 is YFSETQ in the germline V gene. CDR3 region: CASSRDRGNNEQFF. In nucleotides, the CDR3 is TGCGCCAGCAGCAGGGACAGGGGCAACAATGAGCAGTTCTTC.

As DNA, the CDR3 is TGTGCCTGGACCCGGTCGGGGGATCTCGAAGCTTTCTTT. Amino acid sequence: CAWTRSGDLEAFF. The chain recombines TRBV30 with TRBJ1-1; possibly TRBD1 for D (5 bases). The V and J ends lost 4 bases and 8 bases respectively, with 17 bases between them. Germline-derived CDR1 and CDR2 are GTSNPN and SVGIG (reference sequence). This CDR3 region has 13 residues.

The chain recombines TRBV5-1 with TRBJ2-5; 13 positions agree with TRBD2. The V and J ends lost 1 base and 5 bases, in that order; junction bases with no gene match: 17. In germline, CDR1 is SGHRS, CDR2 YFSETQ. The CDR3 is made up of 20 amino acids. The chain's CDR3 is CASSLPDRLGGLAGKETQYF. The CDR3 DNA reads as TGCGCCAGCAGCTTGCCAGACAGGTTAGGGGGACTAGCGGGGAAGGAGACCCAGTACTTC.

The chain uses TRBV19 and TRBJ2-4; TRBD1 matches at 8 bases. J gave up 5 bases and V 6 bases, and 9 bases lay outside the gene matches. In germline, CDR1 is LNHDA, CDR2 SQIVND (reference sequence). The CDR3 has 15 residues. CDR3 DNA sequence: TGTGCCAGTAGAACTACCGGGACAGGCCAAAACATTCAGTACTTC. Its protein is CASRTTGTGQNIQYF.

J is TRBJ1-2 and V is TRBV20-1; 7 bases agree with TRBD1. From germline, CDR1 is DFQATT and CDR2 SNEGSKA (reference sequence). This CDR3 has 11 amino acids. Trimming removed 6 bases from V and 8 bases from J; junction bases left unmatched: 6. The DNA of the CDR3 is TGCAGTGCCCCACGACAGGGCGGCTACACCTTC. Residues: CSAPRQGGYTF.

The chain carries TRBV18 and TRBJ2-3, with D possibly being TRBD1 (6 bases). Per the germline V gene, CDR1 is KGHSH and CDR2 is LQKENI. Trimming removed 2 bases at V and 0 bases at J, with 9 bases between. CDR3 length equals 15 residues. CDR3 bases: TGTGCCAGCTCACCAGGGACACTTAGCACAGATACGCAGTATTTT. This translates into CASSPGTLSTDTQYF.

This sequence joins TRBV12-3 or TRBV12-4 and TRBJ1-2; the match to TRBD1 covers 7 bases. The CDR3 length is 13 residues. V dropped 6 bases and J dropped 3; count of bases not matched to a gene: 4. CDR3 nucleotide sequence: TGTGCCAGCAGCCGCGACAGGGACTATGGCTACACCTTC. It translates to CASSRDRDYGYTF.

The chain employs TRBV4-3 and TRBJ2-3; TRBD2 matches 9 bases. The CDR3 length is 16 residues. CDR1 and CDR2 (germline): LGHNA, YSLEER. V gave up 2 bases and J gave up 9 bases; unmatched junction bases: 12. The DNA for the CDR3 is TGCGCCAGCAGCCAACAGAGGGTAGCGGGAGTTGGGACGCAGTATTTT. This sequence encodes CASSQQRVAGVGTQYF.

To note about this clone: Other DNA sequences within the sample encode an identical CDR3. The V call is TRBV6-2 or TRBV6-3, the J call TRBJ1-5; 8 nucleotides align to TRBD1. The length of the CDR3 is 15 residues. The germline V gene encodes CDR1 MNHEY and CDR2 SVGEGT. V trimming: 4 bases; J trimming: 6 bases; junction bases outside the gene matches: 8. CDR3 sequence: CASSFLQGASQPQHF. CDR3 sequence (DNA): TGTGCCAGCAGTTTCCTTCAGGGGGCTAGTCAGCCCCAGCATTTT.

The chain recombines TRBV27 with TRBJ1-2; D gene ambiguous. The length of the CDR3 is 13 residues. Germline lookup yields CDR1 MNHEY and CDR2 SMNVEV (reference sequence). With 0 bases removed from V and 4 bases from J, the gap between germline ends came to 6 bases. Here the CDR3 reads CASSLSGSYGYTF. CDR3 nucleotide sequence: TGTGCCAGCAGTTTATCGGGCAGCTATGGCTACACCTTC.

V gene TRBV19 combines with J gene TRBJ1-2; D is uncertain. The germline V and J ends were trimmed by 1 base and 0 bases, with 18 bases remaining between them. The germline gives CDR1 LNHDA, CDR2 SQIVND (reference sequence). This CDR3 contains 18 residues. The CDR3 loop is CASSIGGTASGSNYGYTF. For the CDR3, the DNA is TGTGCCAGTAGTATAGGGGGTACAGCCTCGGGATCTAACTATGGCTACACCTTC.

A single count supports this clone. V and J are TRBV9 and TRBJ1-2; perhaps TRBD1 as D (5 bases). Germline CDR1 reads SGDLS; CDR2 reads YYNGEE. The ends were cut back, 0 bases at V and 8 bases at J, with 11 bases in the middle. The CDR3 spans 13 residues. The CDR3 nucleotides read TGTGCCAGCAGCGTAGGTGGCAGGGCCGGCTACACCTTC. Its protein is CASSVGGRAGYTF.

This clone was observed a handful of times. The V and J genes are TRBV29-1 and TRBJ1-2; D may be TRBD1 (5 bases). This CDR3 has 12 amino acids. The ends were cut back, 6 bases at V and 4 bases at J, with 12 bases in the middle. Germline loops: CDR1 SQVTM, CDR2 ANQGSEA. The CDR3 DNA reads as TGCAGCGTCGAGGCCGGGGGCTATGGCTACACCTTC. This encodes CSVEAGGYGYTF.

The chain uses TRBV19 and TRBJ1-5; 10 bases are a match to TRBD1. Germline V gene lookup returns CDR1 LNHDA and CDR2 SQIVND (reference sequence). The V gene end was trimmed by 9 bases and the J gene end by 5 bases; junction bases not matched to a gene: 1. The CDR3 covers 12 residues. The CDR3 protein is CASGQGDQPQHF. The CDR3 DNA sequence: TGTGCCAGCGGACAGGGGGATCAGCCCCAGCATTTT. The full variable domain, completed using reference TRBV19 and TRBJ1-5, is DGGITQSPKYLFRKEGQNVTLSCEQNLNHDAMYWYRQDPGQGLRLIYYSQIVNDFQKGDIAEGYSVSREKKESFPLTVTSAQKNPTAFYLCASGQGDQPQHFGDGTRLSIL.

Concerning this clone itself: At one of its ends the junction is not consistent with the germline gene, which may arise from a read error. The rearrangement links TRBV20-1 to TRBJ1-1; D is unclear. In germline, CDR1 is DFQATT, CDR2 SNEGSKA (reference sequence). The CDR3 sequence is 11 residues long. CDR3 sequence: CSARGLSQTLF. CDR3 coding DNA: TGCAGTGCTAGAGGACTCAGTCAGACTCTCTTT.